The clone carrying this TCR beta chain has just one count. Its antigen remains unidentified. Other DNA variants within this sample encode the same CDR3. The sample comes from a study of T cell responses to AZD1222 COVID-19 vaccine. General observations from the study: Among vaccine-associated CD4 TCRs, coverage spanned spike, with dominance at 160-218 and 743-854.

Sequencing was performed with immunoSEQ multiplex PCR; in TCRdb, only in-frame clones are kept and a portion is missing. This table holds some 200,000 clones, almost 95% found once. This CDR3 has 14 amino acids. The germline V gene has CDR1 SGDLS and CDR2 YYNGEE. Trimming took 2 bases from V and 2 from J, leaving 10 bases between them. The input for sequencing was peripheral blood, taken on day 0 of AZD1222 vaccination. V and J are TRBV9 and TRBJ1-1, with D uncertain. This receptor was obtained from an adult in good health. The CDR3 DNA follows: TGTGCCAGCAGCGTCACCGGTGGAAACACTGAAGCTTTCTTT. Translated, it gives CASSVTGGNTEAFF.